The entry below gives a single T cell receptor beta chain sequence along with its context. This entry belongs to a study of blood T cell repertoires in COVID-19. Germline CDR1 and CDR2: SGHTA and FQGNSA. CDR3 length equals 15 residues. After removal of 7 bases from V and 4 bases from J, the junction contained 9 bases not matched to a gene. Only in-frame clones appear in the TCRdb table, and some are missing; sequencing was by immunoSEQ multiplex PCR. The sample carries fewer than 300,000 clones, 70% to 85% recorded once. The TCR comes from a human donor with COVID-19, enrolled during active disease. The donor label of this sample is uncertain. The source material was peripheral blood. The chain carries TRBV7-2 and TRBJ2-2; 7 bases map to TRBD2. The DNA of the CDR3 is TGTGCCAGCACCTCCGCGGGAGTTGGCACCGGGGAGCTGTTTTTT. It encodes CASTSAGVGTGELFF.